This T cell receptor (beta chain) stems from a study of vaccination and CD4 T cells after COVID-19. Study overall: Samples after vaccination came a median approximately 66 days past dose two, ranging 14 to 241. Researchers treated cells with overlapping spike peptides taken from SARS-CoV-2, HCoV-NL63, HCoV-OC43 and HCoV-229E.

The Oncomine TCR Beta short-read assay was applied to DNA of cultured CD4+ T cells. TCRdb recomputed calls from the PCR reads with MiXCR, one row per CDR3 protein. Counted here are fewer than 15,000 distinct CDR3 sequences, around 50% occurring once; the ten biggest clones make up roughly 13%. As to treatment: roughly 10-day PBMC culture with coronavirus spike peptide pools or control peptides (ViraFEST assay). Upon completion of around nine days of culture, CD4+ T cells were isolated via negative selection. Points from the study as a whole: Convalescent patients had a median roughly 86% of post-vaccine SARS-CoV-2-reactive clones that were detected only after vaccination, not before it.

About this clonotype itself: Antigen unknown.

V lost 3 bases and J lost 0; bases outside the gene matches: 4. CDR1 is KGHDR, CDR2 SFDVKD, per germline. The CDR3 totals 16 residues. The sequence was obtained from a human donor who had recovered from COVID-19. The genes are TRBV24-1 and TRBJ2-1; 7 nucleotides line up with TRBD1. Sequenced material: CD4+ T cells from blood, cultured in vitro. The DNA of the CDR3 is TGTGCCACCAGTGATCCTACAGGGGCCTCCTACAATGAGCAGTTCTTC. Its translation is CATSDPTGASYNEQFF.